The 26 T cell receptor beta chains listed next were all sequenced from one sample in a study of blood T cell repertoires in COVID-19. The data were produced by immunoSEQ multiplex PCR, yet TCRdb's version contains in-frame clones alone and is incomplete. The sample carries about 100,000 clones, around 85% recorded once. Input material: peripheral blood. Receptor source: a human donor in a cohort sampled during active COVID-19.

The J gene is TRBJ2-5, the V gene TRBV7-2; 11 nucleotides align to TRBD2. Germline CDR1 SGHTA, CDR2 FQGNSA. This CDR3 contains 15 residues. J lost 1 base, V lost 6 bases, and 4 bases had no gene match. CDR3 in amino acids: CASSPSGRSQETQYF. The CDR3 DNA reads as TGTGCCAGCAGTCCTAGCGGGAGGTCCCAAGAGACCCAGTACTTC.

The rearrangement joins TRBV6-4 to TRBJ1-2, with D perhaps matching TRBD1 (5 bases). The ends were cut back, 6 bases at V and 5 bases at J, with 16 bases in the middle. Germline V lookup: CDR1 MRHNA, CDR2 SNTAGT. CDR3 length: 14 amino acids. In DNA, the CDR3 is TGTGCCAGCAGGGATGCAAGACAGCATTATGGCTACACCTTC. It is translated as CASRDARQHYGYTF.

V is TRBV23-1 and J is TRBJ2-7; TRBD1 is a possible D gene (6 bases). TRBV23-1 is treated as an ORF (open reading frame) with a function not yet certain. The length of the CDR3 is 12 residues. V lost 4 bases, J lost 3 bases, and 7 bases lay in between. Written as DNA, the CDR3 is TGCGCCAGCAGTCGGACAGACTACGAGCAGTACTTC. Its translation is CASSRTDYEQYF.

This rearrangement joins TRBV18 to TRBJ1-3; the D is unclear. The length of the CDR3 is 16 residues. Germline V gives CDR1 KGHSH, CDR2 LQKENI. The V and J ends lost 1 base and 0 bases respectively, with 10 bases between them. The CDR3 DNA follows: TGTGCCAGCTCACCACTGGAGGCGAGCTCTGGAAACACCATATATTTT. Its translation: CASSPLEASSGNTIYF.

The chain combines TRBV18 with TRBJ2-3, with 7 bases matching TRBD2. V trimming: 6 bases; J trimming: 2 bases; junction bases outside the gene matches: 8. Germline CDR1 KGHSH, CDR2 LQKENI. The CDR3 totals 15 residues. As DNA, the CDR3 is TGTGCCAGCTCGCCCGTGGGGGGGTCCACAGATACGCAGTATTTT. Its translation is CASSPVGGSTDTQYF.

Note on this clone: The same CDR3 can be traced to other DNA sequences in this sample. The chain carries TRBV7-2 and TRBJ2-1, with D possibly matching TRBD2 (6 bases). Trimming left V 3 bases short and J 1 base short, with 10 bases between. The CDR3 runs to 15 residues. In germline, CDR1 is SGHTA, CDR2 FQGNSA. The CDR3 here is CASSLGGPSYNEQFF. DNA of the CDR3: TGTGCCAGCAGCTTGGGGGGACCTTCCTACAATGAGCAGTTCTTC.

The rearrangement joins TRBV6-6 to TRBJ2-7; 7 bases fit TRBD1. There are 14 residues in the CDR3. In germline, CDR1 is MNHNY, CDR2 SVGAGI (reference sequence). V dropped 6 bases and J dropped 6; count of bases not matched to a gene: 11. The CDR3 spells CASRKTGNIFEQYF. As DNA, the CDR3 is TGTGCCAGCAGAAAGACAGGGAACATTTTCGAGCAGTACTTC.

The CDR3 DNA reads TGTGCCAGCAGCTCCCAGGGGACTCAGCCCCAGCATTTT. It encodes CASSSQGTQPQHF. The chain is built from TRBV11-2 and TRBJ1-5; maybe TRBD1 (6 bases). V lost 4 bases and J lost 6, with 10 bases in between. This CDR3 contains 13 residues. CDR1 is SGHAT, CDR2 FQNNGV, per germline. The complete variable domain, with remaining parts taken from reference TRBV11-2 and TRBJ1-5, reads EAGVAQSPRYKIIEKRQSVAFWCNPISGHATLYWYQQILGQGPKLLIQFQNNGVVDDSQLPKDRFSAERLKGVDSTLKIQPAKLEDSAVYLCASSSQGTQPQHFGDGTRLSIL.

V is TRBV4-1 and J is TRBJ1-5; D is perhaps TRBD1 (6 bases). Germline CDR1 reads MGHRA; CDR2 reads YSYEKL. The CDR3 runs 15 residues. V was trimmed by 2 bases and J by 4 bases, leaving 12 bases between them. Written as DNA, the CDR3 is TGCGCCAGCAGCCAACACACAGGGATAAATCAGCCCCAGCATTTT. The encoded protein is CASSQHTGINQPQHF.

The V call is TRBV15, the J call TRBJ1-1; D is unresolved. The V gene lost 2 bases and the J gene lost 5 bases, with 15 bases spanning the gap. There are 15 residues in the CDR3. Germline loops: CDR1 LNHNV, CDR2 YYDKDF (reference sequence). The CDR3, as DNA: TGTGCCACCAGCAGAACCTACAGTGGAGGGACTGAAGCTTTCTTT. It translates to CATSRTYSGGTEAFF.

The chain recombines TRBV11-2 with TRBJ2-7; D is unresolved. The length of the CDR3 is 15 residues. Germline CDR1 reads SGHAT; CDR2 reads FQNNGV. The V and J ends lost 0 bases and 4 bases respectively, with 13 bases between them. The CDR3, as DNA: TGTGCCAGCAGCTTAGACACGGTTCCGGGTTACGAGCAGTACTTC. Translation: CASSLDTVPGYEQYF.

The rearrangement uses TRBV12-3 or TRBV12-4 and TRBJ2-5, with 8 bases aligning to TRBD2. There are 13 residues in the CDR3. Trimming cost V 6 bases and J 7 bases; bases outside gene matches: 7. CDR3 in DNA: TGTGCCAGCAGGATGACTAGCGCGGGGACCCAGTACTTC. It is translated as CASRMTSAGTQYF.

The gene calls are TRBV29-1 and TRBJ1-5; D is possibly TRBD1 (6 bases). V was pared by 7 bases and J by 5 bases, with 12 bases between. This CDR3 is 12 amino acids long. Germline-derived CDR1 and CDR2 are SQVTM and ANQGSEA. CDR3 region: CSAGGGDQPQHF. The CDR3 nucleotides read TGCAGCGCGGGAGGGGGGGATCAGCCCCAGCATTTT.

The gene calls are TRBV6-5 and TRBJ1-2; TRBD1 might be the D (6 bases). The germline gives CDR1 MNHEY, CDR2 SVGAGI. This CDR3 comprises 12 residues. Trimming stripped 6 bases from V and 7 bases from J, with 12 bases between. The CDR3 region is CASRKQGGGYTF. In DNA form, the CDR3 reads TGTGCCAGCAGGAAACAGGGCGGTGGCTACACCTTC.

This clone was seen only a few times. This sequence joins TRBV19 and TRBJ2-5, with TRBD2 matching over 9 bases. Germline CDR1 is LNHDA and CDR2 is SQIVND (reference sequence). The trim removed 3 bases at V and 2 bases at J, leaving 4 bases unmatched. The CDR3 contains 15 residues. CDR3 sequence: CASSILTSGQETQYF. CDR3 nucleotides: TGTGCCAGTAGTATTTTGACTAGCGGACAAGAGACCCAGTACTTC.

The chain links TRBV5-4 to TRBJ2-5; tentative D call: TRBD2 (6 bases). Per the germline V gene, CDR1 is SGHNT and CDR2 is YYREEE (reference sequence). This CDR3 spans 15 amino acids. V dropped 0 bases and J dropped 4 bases, with 13 bases sitting between them. The CDR3 sequence: CASSLGGQGGETQYF. The CDR3 DNA is TGTGCCAGCAGCTTGGGAGGTCAGGGAGGAGAGACCCAGTACTTC.

This clone was seen a handful of times. This chain connects TRBV6-1 to TRBJ2-1, with a possible D match to TRBD2 (6 bases). Germline assignment: CDR1 MNHNS and CDR2 SASEGT. The V and J ends lost 2 bases and 4 bases respectively, with 12 bases between them. This CDR3 spans 15 amino acids. CDR3 residues: CASSEQPSEYNEQFF. The CDR3 bases are TGTGCCAGCAGTGAACAGCCTAGCGAGTACAATGAGCAGTTCTTC.

This chain's CDR3 is CASSLSRLSGISEQYF. DNA for the CDR3: TGTGCCAGCAGTTTATCACGGCTTAGCGGGATCAGCGAGCAGTACTTC. The rearrangement links TRBV27 to TRBJ2-7; 8 bases line up with TRBD2. Germline loops: CDR1 MNHEY, CDR2 SMNVEV (reference sequence). The trim removed 0 bases at V and 6 bases at J, leaving 10 bases unmatched. This CDR3 region has 16 residues.

This clone appeared a few times. The V gene is TRBV7-9, the J gene TRBJ1-3; no firm D call. Germline V lookup: CDR1 SEHNR, CDR2 FQNEAQ (reference sequence). The CDR3 consists of 15 residues. The V gene lost 0 bases and the J gene lost 0 bases, with 6 bases spanning the gap. The CDR3 sequence is CASSLAGSSGNTIYF. CDR3 bases: TGTGCCAGCAGCTTAGCAGGGAGCTCTGGAAACACCATATATTTT.

This rearrangement joins TRBV18 to TRBJ1-2; unclear D gene. The CDR3 totals 14 residues. CDR1 and CDR2 from the germline V gene are KGHSH and LQKENI. The V gene lost 0 bases and the J gene lost 5 bases, with 10 bases spanning the gap. The CDR3 region is CASSPPSEPYGYTF. In DNA, the CDR3 is TGTGCCAGCTCACCACCGTCGGAGCCATATGGCTACACCTTC.

V and J are TRBV4-3 and TRBJ2-1; D gene ambiguous. V was trimmed by 0 bases and J by 2 bases, leaving 5 bases between them. This CDR3 region has 14 residues. CDR1 and CDR2 (germline): LGHNA, YSLEER. CDR3 bases: TGCGCCAGCAGCCAAGATCCAGCCTACAATGAGCAGTTCTTC. Protein product: CASSQDPAYNEQFF.

The V gene is TRBV2, the J gene TRBJ1-2; D might be TRBD1 (6 bases). V was shortened by 4 bases and J by 4 bases, with 22 bases between the two germline ends. The CDR3 extends over 17 amino acids. CDR1 SNHLY and CDR2 FYNNEI come from the germline V gene. This chain's CDR3 is CASSAGGGGGRAYGYTF. CDR3 DNA sequence: TGTGCCAGCAGTGCCGGCGGGGGAGGGGGGCGCGCCTATGGCTACACCTTC.

The chain combines TRBV6-2 or TRBV6-3 with TRBJ1-5, with D perhaps TRBD1 (5 bases). CDR1 MNHEY and CDR2 SVGEGT come from the germline V gene. This CDR3 is built from 17 residues. The V end was cut by 2 bases, the J end by 1 base, with 15 bases between. CDR3 sequence reads: CASSYGQGKGSNQPQHF. The CDR3 DNA reads TGTGCCAGCAGTTACGGGCAGGGTAAAGGGAGCAATCAGCCCCAGCATTTT.

The chain combines TRBV30 with TRBJ2-2, with 8 bases that match TRBD2. With V trimmed by 7 bases and J by 7 bases, 11 bases remained unmatched. Germline-derived CDR1 and CDR2 are GTSNPN and SVGIG (reference sequence). The CDR3 spans 14 residues. DNA for the CDR3: TGTGCCTCTAGCCCCCTCGGGAGGGACGGGGAGCTGTTTTTT. Its translation is CASSPLGRDGELFF.

CDR3 amino acids: CAISESFVGQPRSRNGYTF. CDR3 in DNA: TGTGCCATCAGTGAGTCTTTTGTGGGCCAGCCACGCTCTCGGAATGGCTACACCTTC. This chain joins TRBV10-3 and TRBJ1-2; D is unclear. Germline CDR1 reads ENHRY; CDR2 reads SYGVKD. CDR3 length: 19 amino acids. V lost 0 bases and J 6 bases, leaving 26 bases between the germline ends.

This clone was picked up a small number of times. The chain carries TRBV30 and TRBJ1-3; 7 bases are a match to TRBD1. The J segment lost 5 bases and the V segment lost 3 bases, leaving 7 bases of the junction unmatched. The CDR3 spans 14 residues. Germline V gene lookup returns CDR1 GTSNPN and CDR2 SVGIG (reference sequence). The CDR3 bases are TGTGCCTGGAGATGGGGAAGGGGGCGAAACACCATATATTTT. As protein: CAWRWGRGRNTIYF.